This T cell receptor (beta chain) is from a study of T-cell reconstitution after alpha-beta-depleted transplantation in children (dated by TCRdb to about 2016). For the study in its entirety: T-cell immune reconstitution after TCRalphabeta/CD19-depleted allogeneic hematopoietic cell transplantation in children was quantitatively tracked in the study by means of TCR repertoire profiling.

The protocol used for the library was PCR. TCRdb records Illumina HiSeq 2500 as the sequencer. TCR library preparation used molecular barcoding, with unique molecular identifiers applied to normalize quantification of the TCRbeta repertoire. The public reads were reanalyzed by TCRdb: fastp trimming at Q25, MiXCR alignment, in-frame beta chains only. Each CDR3 protein appears once, grouped with its most common genes and DNA. The sample yields some 550,000 distinct CDR3 sequences; around 19% were counted once. Approximately 3% of the sample is held by the ten biggest clonotypes. This clonotype was found a few times. Its antigen is not yet known. Base-call qualities are not available, and no considerably larger clone is one nucleotide away. The CDR3 covers 14 residues, taking in both the cysteine and the phenylalanine. The read is trimmed to its CDR3 DNA, 42 bases read in frame from base 1. V is shortened by 10 bases, J by 6 bases, and the region joining them spans 21 bases.

The chain links TRBV12-3 or TRBV12-4 with TRBJ1-1; confidence is insufficient to name the D gene. The receptor's source is a human donor who donated a stem cell graft to a child with acute lymphoblastic leukemia. The specimen comprised PBMCs from the stem cell graft donor, sampled from the stem cell graft. Read as DNA, the sequence is TGTGCCACCGAGGAAGTGGAGGGAGCTCCTGAAGCTTTCTTT. This translates into CATEEVEGAPEAFF.